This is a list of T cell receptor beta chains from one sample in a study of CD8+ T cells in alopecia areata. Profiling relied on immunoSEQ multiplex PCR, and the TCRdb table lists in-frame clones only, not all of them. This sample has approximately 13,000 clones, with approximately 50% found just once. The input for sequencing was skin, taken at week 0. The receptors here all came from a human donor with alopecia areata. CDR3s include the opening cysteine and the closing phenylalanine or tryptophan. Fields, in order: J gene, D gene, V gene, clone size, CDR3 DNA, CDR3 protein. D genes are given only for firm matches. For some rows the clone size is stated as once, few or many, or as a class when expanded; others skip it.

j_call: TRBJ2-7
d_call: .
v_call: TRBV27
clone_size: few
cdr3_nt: TGTGCCAGCAGTCCGGGACGGATCCTCTACGAGCAGTACTTC
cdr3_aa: CASSPGRILYEQYF

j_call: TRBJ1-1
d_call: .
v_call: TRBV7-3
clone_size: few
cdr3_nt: TGTGCCAGCAGCCCCGATGGGGGAAGCACTGAAGCTTTCTTT
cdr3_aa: CASSPDGGSTEAFF

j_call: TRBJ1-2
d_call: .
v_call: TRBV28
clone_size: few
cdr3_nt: TGTGCCAGCAGTCCGGGGGGGGTATATGGCTACACCTTC
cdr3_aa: CASSPGGVYGYTF

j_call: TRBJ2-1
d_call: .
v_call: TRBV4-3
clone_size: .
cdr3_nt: TGCGCCAGCAGCCTTAGGGCGGGGAGCTCCTACAATGAGCAGTTCTTC
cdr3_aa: CASSLRAGSSYNEQFF

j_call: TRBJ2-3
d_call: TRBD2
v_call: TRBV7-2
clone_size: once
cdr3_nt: TGTGCCAGCAGCATACTCGGGACTAGCGGGGAGACAGATACGCAGTATTTT
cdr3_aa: CASSILGTSGETDTQYF

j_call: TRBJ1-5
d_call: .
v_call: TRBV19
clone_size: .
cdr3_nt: TGTGCCAGTACCGCTCCCCCTCAGCCCCAGCATTTT
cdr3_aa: CASTAPPQPQHF

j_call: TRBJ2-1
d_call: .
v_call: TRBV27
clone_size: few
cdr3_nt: TGTGCCAGCAGTTTATCGTACCTCAATGAGCAGTTCTTC
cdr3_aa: CASSLSYLNEQFF

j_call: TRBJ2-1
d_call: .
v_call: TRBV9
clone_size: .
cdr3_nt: TGTGCCAGCAGCGTAGATCCCCATGGCAATGAGCAGTTCTTC
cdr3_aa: CASSVDPHGNEQFF

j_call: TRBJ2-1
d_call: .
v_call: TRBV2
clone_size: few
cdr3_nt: TGTGCCAGCAACCCGACTCTCTTCCAGCAGTTCTTC
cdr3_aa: CASNPTLFQQFF

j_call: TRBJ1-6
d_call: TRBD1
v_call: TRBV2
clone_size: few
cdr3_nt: TGTGCCAGCAGTGAGGAGACAGGGAGGTGGTCACCCCTCCACTTT
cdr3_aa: CASSEETGRWSPLHF

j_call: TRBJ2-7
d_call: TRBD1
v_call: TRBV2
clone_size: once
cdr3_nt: TGTGCCAGCAAGGGGGAGTGGAAGGGGGCGTCCGAGCAGTACTTC
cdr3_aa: CASKGEWKGASEQYF

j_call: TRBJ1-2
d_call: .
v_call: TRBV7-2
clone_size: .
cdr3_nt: TGTGCCAGCAGCTCGGAATTGGGACCCCAGGGAGGCTACACCTTC
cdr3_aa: CASSSELGPQGGYTF

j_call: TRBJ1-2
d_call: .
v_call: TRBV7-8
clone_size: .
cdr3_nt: TGTGCCAGCAGCGGGAGGGGTCGGGATTCCTATGGCTACACCTTC
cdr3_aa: CASSGRGRDSYGYTF

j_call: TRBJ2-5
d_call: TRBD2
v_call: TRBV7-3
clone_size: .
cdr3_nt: TGTGCCAGCAGCTTAGCGGGGGGGCTAGGAGAGACCCAGTACTTC
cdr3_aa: CASSLAGGLGETQYF

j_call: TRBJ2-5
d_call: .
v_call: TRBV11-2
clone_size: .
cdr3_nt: TGTGCCAGCAGCTTTAAGTTTGGACGAATAGAGACCCAGTACTTC
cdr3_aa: CASSFKFGRIETQYF

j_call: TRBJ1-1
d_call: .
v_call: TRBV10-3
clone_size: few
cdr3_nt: TGTGCCATCAGTGTAGGGGGGGGCCAGGACACTGAAGCTTTCTTT
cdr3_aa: CAISVGGGQDTEAFF

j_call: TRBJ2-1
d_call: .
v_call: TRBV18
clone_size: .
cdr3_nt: TGTGCCAGCTCACCTACGCGCATAGACAATGAGCAGTTCTTC
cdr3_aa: CASSPTRIDNEQFF

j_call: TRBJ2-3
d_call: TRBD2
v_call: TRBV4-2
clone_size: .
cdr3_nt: TGTGCCAGCAGCTTCCACTCACCGGGACTACCTACCAGAGATACGCAGTATTTT
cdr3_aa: CASSFHSPGLPTRDTQYF

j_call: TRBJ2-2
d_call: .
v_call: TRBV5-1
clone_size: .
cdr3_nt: TGCGCCAGCAGCTTGATGGGAACCGCGAACACCGGGGAGCTGTTTTTT
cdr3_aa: CASSLMGTANTGELFF

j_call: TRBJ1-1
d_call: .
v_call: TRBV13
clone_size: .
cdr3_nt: TGTGCCAGCAGCTTCGTCCTGGGGGTGGAGGAGGACACTGAAGCTTTCTTT
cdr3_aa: CASSFVLGVEEDTEAFF

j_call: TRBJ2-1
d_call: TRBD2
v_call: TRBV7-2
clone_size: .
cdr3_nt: TGTGCCAGCAGCTCCCATCCGGGGGGGCCTAATGAGCAGTTCTTC
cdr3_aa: CASSSHPGGPNEQFF

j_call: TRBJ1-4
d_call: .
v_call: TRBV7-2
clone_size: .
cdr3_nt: TGTGCCAGCAGCTTAGTGGGACGGGGACCCAATGAAAAACTGTTTTTT
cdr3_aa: CASSLVGRGPNEKLFF

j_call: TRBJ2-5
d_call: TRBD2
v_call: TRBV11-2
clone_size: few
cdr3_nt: TGTGCCAGCTCCACCCCCCGGGGGGGCGGAGTGGAGACCCAGTACTTC
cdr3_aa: CASSTPRGGGVETQYF

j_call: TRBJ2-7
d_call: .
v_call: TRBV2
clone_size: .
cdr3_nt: TGTGCCAGCAGTGGATCCTCCTCCTACGAGCAGTACTTC
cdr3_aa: CASSGSSSYEQYF

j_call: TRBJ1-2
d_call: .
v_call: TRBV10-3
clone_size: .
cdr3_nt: TGTGCCATCAATGAAAGAGGGGAGGTCTATGGCTACACCTTC
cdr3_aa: CAINERGEVYGYTF

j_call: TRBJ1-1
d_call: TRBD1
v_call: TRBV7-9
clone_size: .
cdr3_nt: TGTGCCAGCAGCTTAGGTCTTGGTCAGGGGGCAGCGAACACTGAAGCTTTCTTT
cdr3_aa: CASSLGLGQGAANTEAFF

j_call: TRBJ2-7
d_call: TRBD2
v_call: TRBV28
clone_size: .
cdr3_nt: TGTGCCAGCAGTTCCCTCCGACTAGCGGGGGGGCCGAGGGCCTACGAGCAGTACTTC
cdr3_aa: CASSSLRLAGGPRAYEQYF

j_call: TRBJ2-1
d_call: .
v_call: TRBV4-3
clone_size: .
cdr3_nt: TGCGCCAGCAGCCAAGAATACAGGGAACAGGGATACAATGAGCAGTTCTTC
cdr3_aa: CASSQEYREQGYNEQFF

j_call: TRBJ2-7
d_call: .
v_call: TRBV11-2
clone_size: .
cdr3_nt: TGTGCCAGCAGCTCCCGCCCTTACGAGCAGTACTTC
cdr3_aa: CASSSRPYEQYF

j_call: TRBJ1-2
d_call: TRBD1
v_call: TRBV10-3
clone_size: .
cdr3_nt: TGTGCCATCAGTGCGGAGGGACAGGACTATGGCTACACCTTC
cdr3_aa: CAISAEGQDYGYTF

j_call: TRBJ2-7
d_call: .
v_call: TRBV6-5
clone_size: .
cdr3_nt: TGTGCCAGCATCCCGCGGGACTCGAGCTACGAGCAGTACTTC
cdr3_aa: CASIPRDSSYEQYF

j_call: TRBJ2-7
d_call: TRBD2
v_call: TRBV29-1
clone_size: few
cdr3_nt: TGCAGCGTTGAAGATCCGGGGGGACCCTACGAGCAGTACTTC
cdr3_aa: CSVEDPGGPYEQYF

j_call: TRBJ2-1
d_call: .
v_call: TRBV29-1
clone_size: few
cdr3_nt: TGCAGCGTTGAAGCGGGCGTCGTGGACAATGAGCAGTTCTTC
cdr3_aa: CSVEAGVVDNEQFF

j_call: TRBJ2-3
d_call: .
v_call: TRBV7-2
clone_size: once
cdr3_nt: TGTGCCAGCAGCCTAAACCCCCCGGGACAAGGCACAGATACGCAGTATTTT
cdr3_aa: CASSLNPPGQGTDTQYF

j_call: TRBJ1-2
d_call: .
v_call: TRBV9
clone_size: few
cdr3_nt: TGTGCCAGCAGCGTAGCGGCGGGGGATTATGGCTACACCTTC
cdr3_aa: CASSVAAGDYGYTF

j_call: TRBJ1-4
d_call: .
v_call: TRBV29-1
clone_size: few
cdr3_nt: TGCAGCGTTAACGGACCGGGGGGTGAAAAACTGTTTTTT
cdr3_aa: CSVNGPGGEKLFF

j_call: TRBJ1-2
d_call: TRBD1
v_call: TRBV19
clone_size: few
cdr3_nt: TGTGCCAGTAGAAGTATCCTTGGGACAGACTATGGCTACACCTTC
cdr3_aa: CASRSILGTDYGYTF

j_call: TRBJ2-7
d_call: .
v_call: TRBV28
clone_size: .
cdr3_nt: TGTGCCAGCAGTTTACGTCAGGGGTCTTACGAGCAGTACTTC
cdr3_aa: CASSLRQGSYEQYF

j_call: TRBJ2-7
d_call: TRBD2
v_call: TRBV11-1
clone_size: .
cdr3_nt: TGTGCCAGCAGCCTCGGACTAGCGGGGGCCTTCGCCTACGAGCAGTACTTC
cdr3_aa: CASSLGLAGAFAYEQYF

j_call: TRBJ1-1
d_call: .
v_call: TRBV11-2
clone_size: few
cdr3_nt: TGTGCCAGCAGTCGACGATTTTCGAACACTGAAGCTTTCTTT
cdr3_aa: CASSRRFSNTEAFF

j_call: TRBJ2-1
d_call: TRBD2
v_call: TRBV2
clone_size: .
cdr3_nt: TGTGCCAGCAGTGAGTTAGGGGAGGGTGAGCAGTTCTTC
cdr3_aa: CASSELGEGEQFF

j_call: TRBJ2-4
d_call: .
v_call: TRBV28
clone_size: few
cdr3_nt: TGTGCCAGCAGTTTATTCCCGACGCTAAACATTCAGTACTTC
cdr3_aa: CASSLFPTLNIQYF

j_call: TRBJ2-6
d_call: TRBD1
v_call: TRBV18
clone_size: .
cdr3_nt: TGTGCCAGCTCACCATCCCTGGACAGGGCTGGGGCCAACGTCCTGACTTTC
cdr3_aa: CASSPSLDRAGANVLTF

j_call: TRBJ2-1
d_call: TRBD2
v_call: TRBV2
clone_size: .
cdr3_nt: TGTGCCAGCCGGAAACGGGGGGGCCGATATGAGCAGTTCTTC
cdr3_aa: CASRKRGGRYEQFF

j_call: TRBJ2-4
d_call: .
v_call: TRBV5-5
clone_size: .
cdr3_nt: TGTGCCAGCAGCCCGAGACAGGATTCGACCAAAAACATTCAGTACTTC
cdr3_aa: CASSPRQDSTKNIQYF